This T cell receptor (beta chain) came from a study of T-cell memory formation after mild COVID-19. About the study: Clusters were largely donor specific. General study points: Clones shrinking from day 15 to 85 showed even CD4/CD8 mixes; later expanders tilted CD4+. Largely, contracting CD4+ clones fell within CM and EM, and contracting CD8+ clones within EMRA.

TCR alpha and TCR beta cDNA libraries with sample barcodes and UMIs came from 5'RACE using constant-segment primers. TCRdb recomputed calls from the 5' RACE reads with MiXCR, one row per CDR3 protein. Seen here are approximately 430,000 distinct CDR3 sequences, 20% to 30% observed once, and the top ten hold over 10%. There are a few counts of this clonotype. The antigen is undetermined. V was trimmed by 4 bases and J by 5 bases, leaving 14 bases between them. The CDR3 is made up of 14 amino acids. Germline values: CDR1 LGHNA, CDR2 YNFKEQ. Sequenced sample: PBMCs or a T cell subset sorted from them (not recorded which). The sequence was obtained from an adult woman who had mild COVID-19 (a few samples of this study predate the infection). Cell type and time point are not known. The chain uses TRBV4-2 and TRBJ1-1; D remains unclear. CDR3 residues: CASSPERRGTEAFF. CDR3 DNA: TGTGCCAGCAGCCCCGAGCGTCGGGGAACTGAAGCTTTCTTT.